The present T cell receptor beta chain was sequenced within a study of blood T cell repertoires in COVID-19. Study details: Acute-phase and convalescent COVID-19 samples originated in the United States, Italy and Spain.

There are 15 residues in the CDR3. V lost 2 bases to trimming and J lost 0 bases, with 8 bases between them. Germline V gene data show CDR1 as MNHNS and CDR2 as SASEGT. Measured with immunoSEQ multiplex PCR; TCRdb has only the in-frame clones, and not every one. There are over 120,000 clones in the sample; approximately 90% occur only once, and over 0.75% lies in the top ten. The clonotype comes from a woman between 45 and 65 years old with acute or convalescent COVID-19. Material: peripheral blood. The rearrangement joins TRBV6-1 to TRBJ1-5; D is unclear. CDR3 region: CASSERHNSNQPQHF. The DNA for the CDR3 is TGTGCCAGCAGTGAACGACACAATAGCAATCAGCCCCAGCATTTT.